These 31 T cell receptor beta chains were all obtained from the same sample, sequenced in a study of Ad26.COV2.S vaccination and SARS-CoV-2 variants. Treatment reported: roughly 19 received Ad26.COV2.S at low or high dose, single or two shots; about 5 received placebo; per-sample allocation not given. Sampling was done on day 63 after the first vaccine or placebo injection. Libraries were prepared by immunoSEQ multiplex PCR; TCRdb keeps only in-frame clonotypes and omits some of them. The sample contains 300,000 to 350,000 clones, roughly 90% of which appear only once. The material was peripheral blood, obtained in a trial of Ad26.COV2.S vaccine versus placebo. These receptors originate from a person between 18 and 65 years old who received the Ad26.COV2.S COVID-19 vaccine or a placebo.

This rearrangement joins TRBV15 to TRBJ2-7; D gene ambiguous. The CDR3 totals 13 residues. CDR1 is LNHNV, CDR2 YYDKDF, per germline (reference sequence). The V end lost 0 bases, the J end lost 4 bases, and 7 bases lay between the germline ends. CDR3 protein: CATSRELVYEQYF. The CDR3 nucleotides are TGTGCCACCAGCAGAGAGTTGGTATACGAGCAGTACTTC.

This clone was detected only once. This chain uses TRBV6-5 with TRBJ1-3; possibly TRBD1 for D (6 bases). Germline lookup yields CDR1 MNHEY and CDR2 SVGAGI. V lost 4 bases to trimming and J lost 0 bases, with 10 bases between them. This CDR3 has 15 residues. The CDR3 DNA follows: TGTGCCAGCAGTTTCGACAGGAGCTCTGGAAACACCATATATTTT. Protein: CASSFDRSSGNTIYF.

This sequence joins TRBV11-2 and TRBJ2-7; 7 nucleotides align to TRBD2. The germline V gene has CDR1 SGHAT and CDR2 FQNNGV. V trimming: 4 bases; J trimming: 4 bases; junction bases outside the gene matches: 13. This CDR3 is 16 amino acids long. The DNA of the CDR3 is TGTGCCAGCAGCTCCCTACTAGCGCCGAGAGCATACGAGCAGTACGTC. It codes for CASSSLLAPRAYEQYV.

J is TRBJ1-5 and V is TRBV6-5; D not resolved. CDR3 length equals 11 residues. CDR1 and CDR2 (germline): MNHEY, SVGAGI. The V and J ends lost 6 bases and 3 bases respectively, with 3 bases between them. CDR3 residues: CASRTNQPQHF. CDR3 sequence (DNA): TGTGCCAGCAGGACCAATCAGCCCCAGCATTTT.

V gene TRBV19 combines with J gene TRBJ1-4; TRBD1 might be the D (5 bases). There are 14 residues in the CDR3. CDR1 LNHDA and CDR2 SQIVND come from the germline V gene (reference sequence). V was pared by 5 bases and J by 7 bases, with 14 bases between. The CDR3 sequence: CASSPGTDREKLFF. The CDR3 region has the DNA TGTGCCAGTAGTCCCGGGACTGACCGTGAAAAACTGTTTTTT.

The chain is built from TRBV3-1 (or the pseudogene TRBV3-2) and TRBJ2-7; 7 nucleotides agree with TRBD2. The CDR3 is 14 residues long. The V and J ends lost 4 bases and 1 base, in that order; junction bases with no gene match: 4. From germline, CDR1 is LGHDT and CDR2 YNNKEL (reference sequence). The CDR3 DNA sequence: TGTGCCAGCAGCCCCGGGACTACATCCTACGAGCAGTACTTC. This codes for CASSPGTTSYEQYF.

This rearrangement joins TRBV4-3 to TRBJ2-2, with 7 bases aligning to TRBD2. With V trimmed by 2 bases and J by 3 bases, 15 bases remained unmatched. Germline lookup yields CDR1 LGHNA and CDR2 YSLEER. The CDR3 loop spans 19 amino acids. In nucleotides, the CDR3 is TGCGCCAGCAGCCAAATGTTCTATCTCGGGGGGTTCTACACCGGGGAGCTGTTTTTT. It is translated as CASSQMFYLGGFYTGELFF.

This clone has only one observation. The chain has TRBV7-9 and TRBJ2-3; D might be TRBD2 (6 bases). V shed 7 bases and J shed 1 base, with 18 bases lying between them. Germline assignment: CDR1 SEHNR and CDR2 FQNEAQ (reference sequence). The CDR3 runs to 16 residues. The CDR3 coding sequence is TGTGCCAGCACCCTTCTTTGGGCTAGCGGCACAGATACGCAGTATTTT. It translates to CASTLLWASGTDTQYF.

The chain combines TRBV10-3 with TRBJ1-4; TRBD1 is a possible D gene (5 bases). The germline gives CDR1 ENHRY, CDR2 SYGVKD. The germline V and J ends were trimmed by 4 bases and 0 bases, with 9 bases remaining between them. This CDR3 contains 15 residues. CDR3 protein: CAISAGAATNEKLFF. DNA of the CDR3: TGTGCCATCAGTGCTGGGGCAGCAACTAATGAAAAACTGTTTTTT.

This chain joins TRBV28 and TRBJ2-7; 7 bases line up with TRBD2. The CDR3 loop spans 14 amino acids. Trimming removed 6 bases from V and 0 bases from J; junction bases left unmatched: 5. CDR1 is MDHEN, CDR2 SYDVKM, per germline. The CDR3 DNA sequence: TGTGCCAGCAGCCCCCCGGGAGGCTCCTACGAGCAGTACGTC. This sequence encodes CASSPPGGSYEQYV.

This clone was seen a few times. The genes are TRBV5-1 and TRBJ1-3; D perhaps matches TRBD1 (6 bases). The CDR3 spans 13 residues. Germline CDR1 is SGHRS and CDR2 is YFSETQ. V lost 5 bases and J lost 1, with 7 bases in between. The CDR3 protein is CASRQGSGNTIYF. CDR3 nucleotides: TGCGCCAGCAGACAGGGATCTGGAAACACCATATATTTT.

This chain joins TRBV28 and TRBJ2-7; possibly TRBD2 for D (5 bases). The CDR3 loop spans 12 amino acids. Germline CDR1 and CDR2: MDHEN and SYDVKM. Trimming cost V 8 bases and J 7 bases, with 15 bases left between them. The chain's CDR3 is CASLRPSGEQYF. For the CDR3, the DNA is TGTGCCAGCTTGCGTCCTTCGGGGGAGCAGTACTTC.

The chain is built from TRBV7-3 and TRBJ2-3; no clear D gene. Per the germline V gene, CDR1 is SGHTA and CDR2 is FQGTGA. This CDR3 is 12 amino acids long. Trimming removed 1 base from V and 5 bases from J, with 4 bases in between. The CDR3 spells CASSLNGDTQYF. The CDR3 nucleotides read TGTGCCAGCAGCTTAAATGGAGATACGCAGTATTTT.

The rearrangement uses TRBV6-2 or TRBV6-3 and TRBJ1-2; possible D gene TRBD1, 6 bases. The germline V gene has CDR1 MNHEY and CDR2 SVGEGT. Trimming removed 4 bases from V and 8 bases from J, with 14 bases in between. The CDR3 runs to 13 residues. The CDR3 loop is CASSWGQGGGYTF. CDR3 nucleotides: TGTGCCAGCAGTTGGGGGCAGGGAGGCGGCTACACCTTC.

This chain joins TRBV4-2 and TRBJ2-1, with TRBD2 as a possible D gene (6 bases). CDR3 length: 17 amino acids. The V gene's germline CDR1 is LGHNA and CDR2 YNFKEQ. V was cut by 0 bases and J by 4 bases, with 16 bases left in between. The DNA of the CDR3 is TGTGCCAGCAGCCAAGATCGGGGGTCTAGCAGGTACAATGAGCAGTTCTTC. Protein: CASSQDRGSSRYNEQFF.

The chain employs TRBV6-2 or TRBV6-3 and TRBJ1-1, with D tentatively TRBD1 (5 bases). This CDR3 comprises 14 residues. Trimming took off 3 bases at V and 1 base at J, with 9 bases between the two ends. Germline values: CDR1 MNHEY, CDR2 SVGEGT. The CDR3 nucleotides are TGTGCCAGCAGTTATCTACAGGAGAACACTGAAGCTTTCTTT. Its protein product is CASSYLQENTEAFF.

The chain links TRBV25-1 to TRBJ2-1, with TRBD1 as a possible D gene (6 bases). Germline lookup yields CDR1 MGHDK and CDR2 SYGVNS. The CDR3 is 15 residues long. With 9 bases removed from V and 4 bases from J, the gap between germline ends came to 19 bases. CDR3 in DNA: TGTGCCAGTGAAATCACCCGAGGGACATACAATGAGCAGTTCTTC. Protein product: CASEITRGTYNEQFF.

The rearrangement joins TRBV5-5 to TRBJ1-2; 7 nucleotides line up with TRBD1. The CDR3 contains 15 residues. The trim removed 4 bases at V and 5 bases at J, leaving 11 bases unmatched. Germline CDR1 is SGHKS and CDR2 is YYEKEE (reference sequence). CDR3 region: CASSRMDRLQYGYTF. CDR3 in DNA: TGTGCCAGCAGCCGGATGGACAGGTTGCAATATGGCTACACCTTC.

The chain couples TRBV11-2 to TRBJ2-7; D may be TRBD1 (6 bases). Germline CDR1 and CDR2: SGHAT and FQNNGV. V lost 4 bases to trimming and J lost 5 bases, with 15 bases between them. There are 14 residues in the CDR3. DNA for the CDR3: TGTGCCAGCAGCTCATTAAGGACAGTTAACGAGCAGTACTTC. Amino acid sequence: CASSSLRTVNEQYF. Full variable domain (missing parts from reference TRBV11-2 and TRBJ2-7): EAGVAQSPRYKIIEKRQSVAFWCNPISGHATLYWYQQILGQGPKLLIQFQNNGVVDDSQLPKDRFSAERLKGVDSTLKIQPAKLEDSAVYLCASSSLRTVNEQYFGPGTRLTVT.

CDR3 DNA sequence: TGCGCCAGCAGCTCTGACAGCTTAGCCTACGAGCAGTACTTC. Translating it yields CASSSDSLAYEQYF. The chain joins TRBV5-1 to TRBJ2-7; D perhaps matches TRBD1 (5 bases). CDR1 and CDR2 (germline): SGHRS, YFSETQ. The CDR3 loop spans 14 amino acids. V dropped 3 bases and J dropped 2 bases, with 12 bases sitting between them. Together with reference TRBV5-1 and TRBJ2-7, the CDR3 gives the full variable domain: KAGVTQTPRYLIKTRGQQVTLSCSPISGHRSVSWYQQTPGQGLQFLFEYFSETQRNKGNFPGRFSGRQFSNSRSEMNVSTLELGDSALYLCASSSDSLAYEQYFGPGTRLTVT.

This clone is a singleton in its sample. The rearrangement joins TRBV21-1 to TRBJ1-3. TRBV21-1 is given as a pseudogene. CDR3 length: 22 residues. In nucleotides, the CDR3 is TGTGCCAGCAGTTGTGGGCCTCAAGGCCACAAGCGGCCGGGCGCGCGGCGAAACACCATATATTTT. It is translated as CASSCGPQGHKRPGARRNTIYF.

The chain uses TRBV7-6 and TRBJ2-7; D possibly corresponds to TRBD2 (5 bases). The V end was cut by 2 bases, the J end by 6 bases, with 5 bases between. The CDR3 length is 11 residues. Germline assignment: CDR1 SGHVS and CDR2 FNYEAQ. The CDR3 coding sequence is TGTGCCAGCAGCTTAAGCGGCGAGCAGTACTTC. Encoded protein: CASSLSGEQYF.

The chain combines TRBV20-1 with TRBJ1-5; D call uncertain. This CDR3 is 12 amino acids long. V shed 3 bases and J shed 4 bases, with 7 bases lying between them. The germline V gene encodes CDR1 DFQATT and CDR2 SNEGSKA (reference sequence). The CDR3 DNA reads TGCAGTGCTAGTTTAGAGAATCAGCCCCAGCATTTT. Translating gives CSASLENQPQHF.

CDR3 sequence reads: CASSFGVAGSYEQYV. CDR3 nucleotides: TGCGCCAGCAGCTTCGGGGTAGCGGGCTCCTACGAGCAGTACGTC. The chain carries TRBV5-1 and TRBJ2-7; 7 bases fit TRBD2. V was clipped by 2 bases and J by 0 bases; unmatched bases: 5. There are 15 residues in the CDR3. Per germline, CDR1 SGHRS and CDR2 YFSETQ.

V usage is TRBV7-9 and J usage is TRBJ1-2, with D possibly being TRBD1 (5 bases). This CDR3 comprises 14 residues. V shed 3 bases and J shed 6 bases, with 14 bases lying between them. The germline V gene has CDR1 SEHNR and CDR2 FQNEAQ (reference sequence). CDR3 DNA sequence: TGTGCCAGCAGCTTCGACGGGACGTTCGATGGCTACACCTTC. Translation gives CASSFDGTFDGYTF.

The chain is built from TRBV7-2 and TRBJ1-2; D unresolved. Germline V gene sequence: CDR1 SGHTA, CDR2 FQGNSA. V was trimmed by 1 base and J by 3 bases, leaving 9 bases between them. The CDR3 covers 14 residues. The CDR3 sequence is CASSLVSSDYGYTF. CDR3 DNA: TGTGCCAGCAGCTTAGTTAGCTCAGACTATGGCTACACCTTC.

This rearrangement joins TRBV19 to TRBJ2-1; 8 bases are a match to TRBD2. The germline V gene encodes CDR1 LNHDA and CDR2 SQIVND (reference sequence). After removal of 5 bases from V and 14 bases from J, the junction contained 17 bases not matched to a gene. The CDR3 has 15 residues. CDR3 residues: CASSPGLEFGEKEFF. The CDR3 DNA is TGTGCCAGTAGTCCGGGACTAGAGTTTGGCGAGAAGGAGTTCTTC.

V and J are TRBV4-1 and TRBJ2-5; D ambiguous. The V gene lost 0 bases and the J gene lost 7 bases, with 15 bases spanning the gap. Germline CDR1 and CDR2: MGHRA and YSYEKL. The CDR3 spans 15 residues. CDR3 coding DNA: TGCGCCAGCAGCCAAGAGACGAGCGCCCTTGGGACCCAGTACTTC. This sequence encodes CASSQETSALGTQYF.

As DNA, the CDR3 is TGTGCCAGCAGTGACGAACAGCCCCAGCATTTT. Translating it yields CASSDEQPQHF. The chain is built from TRBV6-4 and TRBJ1-5, with D unresolved. The V gene's germline CDR1 is MRHNA and CDR2 SNTAGT. CDR3 length: 11 amino acids. The V end lost 2 bases, the J end lost 7 bases, and 3 bases lay between the germline ends.

In DNA form, the CDR3 reads TGTGCCAGTAGTATTCACACAGGGCGATTGATTGTGAACACTGAAGCTTTCTTT. Protein product: CASSIHTGRLIVNTEAFF. J is TRBJ1-1 and V is TRBV19; the D gene is possibly TRBD1 (6 bases). The CDR3 runs 18 residues. With 3 bases removed from V and 0 bases from J, the gap between germline ends came to 20 bases. CDR1 is LNHDA, CDR2 SQIVND, per germline (reference sequence).

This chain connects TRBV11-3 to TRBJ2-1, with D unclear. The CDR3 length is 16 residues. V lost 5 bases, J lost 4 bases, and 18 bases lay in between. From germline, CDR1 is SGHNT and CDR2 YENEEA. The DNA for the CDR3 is TGTGCCAGCAGCCTCGGTGACTCCCTAAAGTACAATGAGCAGTTCTTC. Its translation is CASSLGDSLKYNEQFF. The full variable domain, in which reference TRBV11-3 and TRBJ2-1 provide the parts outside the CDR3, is EAGVVQSPRYKIIEKKQPVAFWCNPISGHNTLYWYLQNLGQGPELLIRYENEEAVDDSQLPKDRFSAERLKGVDSTLKIQPAELGDSAVYLCASSLGDSLKYNEQFFGPGTRLTVL.